This passage covers 20 T cell receptor beta chains from one sample sequenced in a study of shared clonotypes between healthy human individuals. Sequencing was performed with immunoSEQ multiplex PCR; in TCRdb, only in-frame clones are kept and a portion is missing. This table has some 630,000 clones, around 72% appearing once. Sequencing was performed on memory CD4+ T cells sorted from blood. Subset indicated: CD45RA-negative fraction. The receptors come from a woman aged 25 to 45 in good health.

This chain connects TRBV28 to TRBJ1-2; possibly TRBD1 for D (6 bases). V was pared by 5 bases and J by 5 bases, with 18 bases between. Germline V gene data show CDR1 as MDHEN and CDR2 as SYDVKM. This CDR3 is 15 amino acids long. The CDR3 spells CASSPLGGGVYGYTF. The CDR3 nucleotides are TGTGCCAGCAGTCCCCTAGGGGGAGGTGTTTATGGCTACACCTTC.

There are many counts of this clone. The CDR3 coding sequence is TGTGCCAGCGAAGGACAGTTCAATGGCTACACCTTC. Translation gives CASEGQFNGYTF. J is TRBJ1-2 and V is TRBV2; D perhaps matches TRBD1 (6 bases). The length of the CDR3 is 12 residues. V dropped 8 bases and J dropped 6 bases, with 13 bases sitting between them. Germline V CDR1 and CDR2: SNHLY, FYNNEI. Full variable domain (missing parts from reference TRBV2 and TRBJ1-2): EPEVTQTPSHQVTQMGQEVILRCVPISNHLYFYWYRQILGQKVEFLVSFYNNEISEKSEIFDDQFSVERPDGSNFTLKIRSTKLEDSAMYFCASEGQFNGYTFGSGTRLTVV.

The chain is built from TRBV5-6 and TRBJ2-1; a possible D gene is TRBD2 (6 bases). The V gene lost 5 bases and the J gene lost 4 bases, with 13 bases spanning the gap. The CDR3 length is 14 residues. Germline CDR1 is SGHDT and CDR2 is YYEEEE. The DNA of the CDR3 is TGTGCCAGCAGACGGGGGTCTCTTTACAATGAGCAGTTCTTC. Translation: CASRRGSLYNEQFF.

The genes are TRBV5-4 and TRBJ1-1, with unresolved D. The ends were cut back, 3 bases at V and 2 bases at J, with 20 bases in the middle. This CDR3 region has 17 residues. Germline V lookup: CDR1 SGHNT, CDR2 YYREEE (reference sequence). The CDR3 here is CASSSWAPGWYNTEAFF. The CDR3 coding sequence is TGTGCCAGCAGCTCGTGGGCGCCTGGTTGGTATAACACTGAAGCTTTCTTT.

This chain joins TRBV25-1 and TRBJ2-7; 13 nucleotides agree with TRBD2. The germline V gene has CDR1 MGHDK and CDR2 SYGVNS. The CDR3 is 17 amino acids. With V trimmed by 1 base and J by 5 bases, 8 bases remained unmatched. The CDR3: CASSELVLAGGRHEQYF. The DNA of the CDR3 is TGTGCCAGCAGTGAATTGGTACTAGCGGGAGGGCGTCACGAGCAGTACTTC.

The chain has TRBV5-1 and TRBJ2-1, with D unclear. V was clipped by 0 bases and J by 6 bases, with 13 bases between them. The CDR3 is made up of 15 amino acids. The germline V gene encodes CDR1 SGHRS and CDR2 YFSETQ. CDR3 loop: CASSLGTGTPNEQFF. The CDR3 nucleotides read TGCGCCAGCAGCTTGGGGACGGGTACACCCAATGAGCAGTTCTTC.

The rearrangement uses TRBV7-6 and TRBJ1-1; D ambiguous. CDR3 length: 13 residues. V was pared by 4 bases and J by 3 bases, with 9 bases between. Germline V gene lookup returns CDR1 SGHVS and CDR2 FNYEAQ. The chain's CDR3 is CASSYGFYTEAFF. The CDR3 DNA reads TGTGCCAGCAGCTACGGGTTTTACACTGAAGCTTTCTTT.

The gene calls are TRBV19 and TRBJ1-5; 7 bases agree with TRBD1. The CDR3 has 14 amino acids. Germline values: CDR1 LNHDA, CDR2 SQIVND (reference sequence). V dropped 5 bases and J dropped 5; count of bases not matched to a gene: 6. CDR3 sequence (DNA): TGTGCCAGTAGTCCACGACAGGGCTATCAGCCCCAGCATTTT. Translated, it gives CASSPRQGYQPQHF.

This chain's CDR3 is CASSSGTGYTF. CDR3 nucleotides: TGTGCCAGCTCATCAGGGACTGGCTACACCTTC. This chain uses TRBV18 with TRBJ1-2; weak D call: TRBD1 (5 bases). The CDR3 has 11 residues. CDR1 is KGHSH and CDR2 is LQKENI in the germline V gene. Deletions cut 5 bases from V and 7 bases from J, with 8 bases between.

J is TRBJ2-7 and V is TRBV4-1; 8 bases agree with TRBD2. V lost 4 bases, J lost 1 base, and 9 bases stayed unmatched. Germline assignment: CDR1 MGHRA and CDR2 YSYEKL. CDR3 length: 16 amino acids. CDR3 in amino acids: CASSRWEGTRSYEQYF. The CDR3 DNA sequence: TGCGCCAGCAGCCGGTGGGAGGGGACTAGATCCTACGAGCAGTACTTC.

This rearrangement joins TRBV27 to TRBJ2-7; 7 bases map to TRBD1. Trimming removed 6 bases from V and 2 bases from J; junction bases left unmatched: 4. The germline CDR1 and CDR2 sequences are MNHEY and SMNVEV (reference sequence). The CDR3 extends over 13 amino acids. The CDR3 is CASRGDRAYEQYF. Written as DNA, the CDR3 is TGTGCCAGCAGGGGGGACAGAGCCTACGAGCAGTACTTC.

The V call is TRBV5-1, the J call TRBJ2-2; TRBD2 matches 9 bases. V shed 3 bases, J shed 8 bases, and the junction held 5 bases outside the gene matches. There are 14 residues in the CDR3. Germline CDR1 reads SGHRS; CDR2 reads YFSETQ. The CDR3 nucleotides are TGCGCCAGCAGCTACCAGGGACTAGCAGGGGAGCTGTTTTTT. Translated: CASSYQGLAGELFF.

This clone has more than one count but fewer than ten. The V call is TRBV27, the J call TRBJ1-5; 8 positions match TRBD1. Germline V CDR1 and CDR2: MNHEY, SMNVEV (reference sequence). Germline trimming cut 8 bases from V and 2 bases from J; bases unmatched to any gene: 8. The CDR3 has 15 amino acids. The CDR3: CASSTDRGRNQPQHF. For the CDR3, the DNA is TGTGCCAGCTCCACCGACAGGGGTCGCAATCAGCCCCAGCATTTT.

This clone was counted between two and nine times. This rearrangement joins TRBV7-9 to TRBJ1-2; 7 bases are a match to TRBD1. The CDR3 consists of 14 residues. With 7 bases clipped from V and 8 bases from J, the junction kept 13 bases outside the gene matches. Looked up from germline, CDR1 is SEHNR and CDR2 is FQNEAQ (reference sequence). The CDR3: CASNPHEGAGGYTF. The CDR3 DNA reads as TGTGCCAGCAATCCTCATGAGGGGGCAGGAGGCTACACCTTC.

The CDR3 DNA reads as TGTGCCAGCAGGTGGCGGGAGGCACCCTACGAGCAGTACTTC. Translation: CASRWREAPYEQYF. The chain links TRBV28 to TRBJ2-7; 8 nucleotides match TRBD2. CDR1 MDHEN and CDR2 SYDVKM come from the germline V gene. Trimming removed 6 bases from V and 2 bases from J; junction bases left unmatched: 6. This CDR3 has 14 residues.

The chain is built from TRBV2 and TRBJ1-4; 8 positions agree with TRBD1. Trimming cost V 4 bases and J 5 bases; bases outside gene matches: 15. Germline V lookup: CDR1 SNHLY, CDR2 FYNNEI. This CDR3 spans 18 amino acids. Here the CDR3 reads CASSGTLQGGIRNEKLFF. The DNA for the CDR3 is TGTGCCAGCAGTGGAACTTTACAGGGGGGCATACGGAATGAAAAACTGTTTTTT. Full variable domain (remainder filled in from reference TRBV2 and TRBJ1-4): EPEVTQTPSHQVTQMGQEVILRCVPISNHLYFYWYRQILGQKVEFLVSFYNNEISEKSEIFDDQFSVERPDGSNFTLKIRSTKLEDSAMYFCASSGTLQGGIRNEKLFFGSGTQLSVL.

This rearrangement joins TRBV7-2 to TRBJ2-7; TRBD1 aligns across 10 bases. Per the germline V gene, CDR1 is SGHTA and CDR2 is FQGNSA. The CDR3 has 14 residues. The V gene end was trimmed by 5 bases and the J gene end by 5 bases; junction bases not matched to a gene: 6. The CDR3 coding sequence is TGTGCCAGCAGCCGGGACAGGGGTTTCCACGAGCAGTACTTC. Translated: CASSRDRGFHEQYF.

This sequence joins TRBV10-3 and TRBJ1-2, with D possibly matching TRBD1 (5 bases). CDR1 is ENHRY, CDR2 SYGVKD, per germline. The CDR3 is 15 amino acids. V was trimmed by 9 bases and J by 4 bases, leaving 21 bases between them. CDR3 sequence reads: CAIQSDKWGFYGYTF. The CDR3 region has the DNA TGTGCCATTCAGTCGGACAAGTGGGGTTTCTATGGCTACACCTTC.

V and J are TRBV5-1 and TRBJ2-2; D perhaps matches TRBD1 (7 bases). This CDR3 has 15 residues. Per the germline V gene, CDR1 is SGHRS and CDR2 is YFSETQ. V dropped 0 bases and J dropped 5 bases, with 11 bases sitting between them. In nucleotides, the CDR3 is TGCGCCAGCAGCTTGGAACAGGGGACTACCGGGGAGCTGTTTTTT. Its translation: CASSLEQGTTGELFF. The full variable domain, with the rest looked up from reference TRBV5-1 and TRBJ2-2, is KAGVTQTPRYLIKTRGQQVTLSCSPISGHRSVSWYQQTPGQGLQFLFEYFSETQRNKGNFPGRFSGRQFSNSRSEMNVSTLELGDSALYLCASSLEQGTTGELFFGEGSRLTVL.

The rearrangement uses TRBV11-1 and TRBJ2-1, with 10 bases that match TRBD2. V was clipped by 3 bases and J by 6 bases; unmatched bases: 5. The CDR3 extends over 15 amino acids. Per the germline V gene, CDR1 is SGHAT and CDR2 is FQDESV (reference sequence). This chain's CDR3 is CASSLGLASGNEQFF. The DNA of the CDR3 is TGTGCCAGCAGCTTGGGACTAGCGTCAGGCAATGAGCAGTTCTTC.